The next 2 T cell receptor beta chains were all read from a single sample in a study of T cell responses to AZD1222 COVID-19 vaccine. TCRdb's copy holds only in-frame clones and misses some; the assay was immunoSEQ multiplex PCR. The sample has tens of thousands of clones, 70% to 90% seen once. Sequences were derived from peripheral blood, sampled on day 0 of AZD1222 vaccination. The receptors stem from an adult in good health.

V gene TRBV7-9 combines with J gene TRBJ1-6; D unresolved. Germline V gene sequence: CDR1 SEHNR, CDR2 FQNEAQ (reference sequence). The ends were cut back, 1 base at V and 8 bases at J, with 15 bases in the middle. This CDR3 spans 16 amino acids. The CDR3 nucleotides read TGTGCCAGCAGCTTAGACAGCAGAATCTTCCATTCACCCCTCCACTTT. Translated, it gives CASSLDSRIFHSPLHF.

The genes are TRBV28 and TRBJ1-2; 8 bases match TRBD1. Germline-derived CDR1 and CDR2 are MDHEN and SYDVKM. The CDR3 runs 12 residues. The J segment lost 8 bases and the V segment lost 7 bases, leaving 6 bases of the junction unmatched. CDR3 loop: CASTSGGRGYTF. The CDR3, as DNA: TGTGCCAGCACCTCAGGGGGCCGGGGCTACACCTTC.